The 20 T cell receptor beta chains reported below all come from one sample, sequenced in a study of T cell responses to AZD1222 COVID-19 vaccine. The protocol was immunoSEQ multiplex PCR, while the TCRdb copy is restricted to in-frame clones and leaves out a portion. This sample yields around 150,000 clones, of which around 88% are seen a single time; around 3.4% belongs to the top ten. The material was peripheral blood, obtained on day 0 of MenACWY control vaccination. These receptors originate from an adult in good health.

V is TRBV29-1 and J is TRBJ1-2; 9 positions agree with TRBD1. The trim removed 7 bases at V and 8 bases at J, leaving 11 bases unmatched. CDR3 length: 13 residues. From germline, CDR1 is SQVTM and CDR2 ANQGSEA. For the CDR3, the DNA is TGCAGCGGTCGCACAGGGGGCGGCATGGGCTACACCTTC. Translating gives CSGRTGGGMGYTF.

The table lists this clone with a count of one. This chain joins TRBV25-1 and TRBJ2-3, with a possible D match to TRBD1 (6 bases). Trimming removed 3 bases from V and 3 bases from J, with 19 bases in between. This CDR3 region has 17 residues. Germline CDR1 and CDR2: MGHDK and SYGVNS. As DNA, the CDR3 is TGTGCCAGCAGTGAGGGTGTACAGGGCTATCGGACAGATACGCAGTATTTT. Translating gives CASSEGVQGYRTDTQYF.

V is TRBV7-2 and J is TRBJ1-1; D is unclear. CDR1 is SGHTA, CDR2 FQGNSA, per germline. The length of the CDR3 is 14 residues. Trimming removed 1 base at V and 4 bases at J, with 10 bases between. The CDR3 region has the DNA TGTGCCAGCAGCTTAGAGTCCAGGAGCACTGAAGCTTTCTTT. Its protein product is CASSLESRSTEAFF.

This clone turned up a few times. The chain carries TRBV7-2 and TRBJ1-2; D gene uncertain. The V end was cut by 5 bases, the J end by 4 bases, with 20 bases between. The CDR3 totals 16 residues. The germline CDR1 and CDR2 sequences are SGHTA and FQGNSA. The CDR3 DNA follows: TGTGCCAGCAGCGGGCAGTCGGTGCGTTGGGGCTATGGCTACACCTTC. Translating it yields CASSGQSVRWGYGYTF. Using reference TRBV7-2 and TRBJ1-2 for the parts outside the CDR3, the full variable domain is GAGVSQSPSNKVTEKGKDVELRCDPISGHTALYWYRQSLGQGLEFLIYFQGNSAPDKSGLPSDRFSAERTGGSVSTLTIQRTQQEDSAVYLCASSGQSVRWGYGYTFGSGTRLTVV.

In this sample, this clone turned up once. The chain couples TRBV2 to TRBJ1-3; D uncertain. This CDR3 has 13 amino acids. Germline values: CDR1 SNHLY, CDR2 FYNNEI. The germline V and J ends were trimmed by 7 bases and 0 bases, with 7 bases remaining between them. In DNA, the CDR3 is TGTGCCAGCACCCAGAGCTCTGGAAACACCATATATTTT. Protein: CASTQSSGNTIYF.

CDR3 bases: TGTGCCAGCAGACCCAGGGGGAATCAGCCCCAGCATTTT. It specifies CASRPRGNQPQHF. The chain carries TRBV6-5 and TRBJ1-5, with 7 nucleotides matching TRBD1. V lost 6 bases and J lost 4; bases outside the gene matches: 3. The CDR3 runs 13 residues. Germline V CDR1 and CDR2: MNHEY, SVGAGI.

The chain is built from TRBV4-3 and TRBJ1-1; a possible D gene is TRBD1 (6 bases). V dropped 0 bases and J dropped 5 bases, with 13 bases sitting between them. Germline CDR1 reads LGHNA; CDR2 reads YSLEER. The CDR3 loop spans 15 amino acids. CDR3 in amino acids: CASSQDRGAWTEAFF. CDR3 DNA: TGCGCCAGCAGCCAAGATAGGGGGGCGTGGACTGAAGCTTTCTTT.

The rearrangement joins TRBV4-2 to TRBJ1-1; D remains ambiguous. The CDR3 extends over 14 amino acids. V shed 4 bases and J shed 1 base, with 10 bases lying between them. CDR1 and CDR2 from the germline V gene are LGHNA and YNFKEQ. In nucleotides, the CDR3 is TGTGCCAGCAGCCGACTGTCCCAGAACACTGAAGCTTTCTTT. Encoded protein: CASSRLSQNTEAFF.

The chain joins TRBV6-2 or TRBV6-3 to TRBJ2-7, with D tentatively TRBD2 (6 bases). This CDR3 region has 16 residues. Germline lookup yields CDR1 MNHEY and CDR2 SVGEGT. Trimming pared 2 bases from V and 0 bases from J, leaving 14 bases between. CDR3 DNA: TGTGCCAGCAGTTACGGCCTCGGCGGGAACTCCTACGAGCAGTACTTC. It translates to CASSYGLGGNSYEQYF.

The chain uses TRBV6-6 and TRBJ2-5; 7 nucleotides match TRBD2. The CDR3 extends over 13 amino acids. Germline-derived CDR1 and CDR2 are MNHNY and SVGAGI (reference sequence). Trimming at V came to 8 bases and at J to 1 base, leaving 4 bases not matched to a gene. CDR3 nucleotides: TGTGCCAGCCGCGGGAGCCCCCAAGAGACCCAGTACTTC. Its protein product is CASRGSPQETQYF.

V and J are TRBV24-1 and TRBJ2-2, with 9 positions matching TRBD1. Germline V lookup: CDR1 KGHDR, CDR2 SFDVKD. The CDR3 is 17 residues long. Germline trimming cut 1 base from V and 1 base from J; bases unmatched to any gene: 3. The CDR3 reads CATSDFLGQGNTGELFF. The CDR3 DNA follows: TGTGCCACCAGTGATTTCTTGGGACAGGGGAACACCGGGGAGCTGTTTTTT.

The chain links TRBV28 to TRBJ2-7; no reliable D call. Germline-derived CDR1 and CDR2 are MDHEN and SYDVKM. V was cut by 2 bases and J by 4 bases, with 9 bases left in between. The CDR3 has 13 residues. The CDR3 coding sequence is TGTGCCAGCAGTTTAAACCCTTTGTACGAGCAGTACTTC. It is translated as CASSLNPLYEQYF.

V gene TRBV27 combines with J gene TRBJ1-1, with 7 bases aligning to TRBD1. CDR3 length equals 13 residues. In germline, CDR1 is MNHEY, CDR2 SMNVEV (reference sequence). V gave up 10 bases and J gave up 0 bases; unmatched junction bases: 5. The CDR3 reads CAKSGQMNTEAFF. In DNA, the CDR3 is TGTGCCAAGTCGGGACAGATGAACACTGAAGCTTTCTTT.

J is TRBJ1-5 and V is TRBV29-1; the D gene is possibly TRBD1 (6 bases). CDR1 is SQVTM, CDR2 ANQGSEA, per germline. The CDR3 consists of 13 residues. V was clipped by 4 bases and J by 2 bases, with 9 bases between them. The CDR3 coding sequence is TGCAGCGTTGGGACAGAGGGCAATCAGCCCCAGCATTTT. It specifies CSVGTEGNQPQHF.

The chain is built from TRBV5-1 and TRBJ2-2, with TRBD1 as a possible D gene (5 bases). The CDR3 extends over 14 amino acids. Per germline, CDR1 SGHRS and CDR2 YFSETQ. V was cut by 2 bases and J by 4 bases, with 9 bases left in between. The DNA for the CDR3 is TGCGCCAGCAGCTTAGGGGCCTCCACCGGGGAGCTGTTTTTT. Its protein is CASSLGASTGELFF. The whole variable domain, remainder taken from reference TRBV5-1 and TRBJ2-2, is KAGVTQTPRYLIKTRGQQVTLSCSPISGHRSVSWYQQTPGQGLQFLFEYFSETQRNKGNFPGRFSGRQFSNSRSEMNVSTLELGDSALYLCASSLGASTGELFFGEGSRLTVL.

The chain recombines TRBV4-2 with TRBJ2-1, with 7 nucleotides matching TRBD2. The V gene end was trimmed by 1 base and the J gene end by 1 base; junction bases not matched to a gene: 13. The CDR3 runs to 19 residues. Germline V lookup: CDR1 LGHNA, CDR2 YNFKEQ. The CDR3 protein is CASSQVSGGLRASYNEQFF. CDR3 sequence (DNA): TGTGCCAGCAGCCAAGTATCGGGAGGTCTTCGCGCGTCCTACAATGAGCAGTTCTTC.

The J gene is TRBJ1-1, the V gene TRBV5-1; TRBD1 matches at 9 bases. The CDR3 covers 14 residues. Per the germline V gene, CDR1 is SGHRS and CDR2 is YFSETQ. V was clipped by 4 bases and J by 3 bases; unmatched bases: 4. The CDR3 sequence is CASSETGGDTEAFF. CDR3 DNA: TGCGCCAGCAGCGAGACAGGGGGGGACACTGAAGCTTTCTTT.

Details on this clone: An end of the junction does not agree with germline; a read error may underlie this. The chain links TRBV5-4 to TRBJ1-6; D unclear. Looked up from germline, CDR1 is SGHNT and CDR2 is YYREEE (reference sequence). The CDR3 has 13 residues. CDR3 sequence: CASSLGGSPILDF. The CDR3 DNA reads TGTGCCAGCAGCTTGGGTGGCAGCCCCATCTTAGACTTT. Looking up the rest from reference TRBV5-4 and TRBJ1-6 gives the full variable domain: ETGVTQSPTHLIKTRGQQVTLRCSSQSGHNTVSWYQQALGQGPQFIFQYYREEENGRGNFPPRFSGLQFPNYSSELNVNALELDDSALYLCASSLGGSPILDFGNGTRLTVT.

The V gene is TRBV4-3, the J gene TRBJ1-6, with TRBD1 identical over 10 bases. Germline lookup yields CDR1 LGHNA and CDR2 YSLEER. CDR3 length: 16 amino acids. V gave up 0 bases and J gave up 9 bases; unmatched junction bases: 5. The CDR3 sequence is CASSQEGQGLGSPLHF. The CDR3 DNA follows: TGCGCCAGCAGCCAAGAGGGACAGGGGTTGGGTTCACCCCTCCACTTT.

This clone was seen more than once but under ten times. CDR3 sequence (DNA): TGTGCCTGGAGTAAAGGAAGATACGAGCAGTACTTC. This sequence encodes CAWSKGRYEQYF. The chain employs TRBV30 and TRBJ2-7; D remains unclear. The V gene lost 2 bases and the J gene lost 4 bases, with 9 bases spanning the gap. Germline loops: CDR1 GTSNPN, CDR2 SVGIG (reference sequence). The CDR3 length is 12 residues.